This T cell receptor beta chain was sequenced during a study of blood T cells in healthy people across ages. Study-wide findings and caveats: Diversity was estimated from one million T cells, and these estimates were considered underestimates.

Trimming at V came to 6 bases and at J to 5 bases, leaving 27 bases not matched to a gene. CDR3 size: 21 residues. The germline gives CDR1 SGHAT, CDR2 FQNNGV. Using a J-beta primer mix together with a sample-barcoded 5' primer, a second PCR was run for roughly 6 to 12 cycles. Every cDNA molecule bore a tag from a template-switch adaptor containing 12 random nucleotides. TCRdb passed the 5' RACE reads through MiXCR, listing each CDR3 protein once. This sample has nearly 1 million distinct CDR3 sequences, with about 51% found just once. Note on this clonotype: Its antigen is unknown.

This chain connects TRBV11-2 to TRBJ2-3; 9 nucleotides line up with TRBD2. Input material: blood. The receptor was derived from a woman in her sixties or seventies in good health. The DNA for the CDR3 is TGTGCCAGCAGTCCCCGCACCGGGCTAGCGGGAATTCTAGGGCAGGGAGATACGCAGTATTTT. Translated, it gives CASSPRTGLAGILGQGDTQYF.